The sequence of this T cell receptor (beta chain) was determined in a study of blood T cell repertoires in COVID-19. Study-wide background: T cells, B-cell-depleted T cells, or PBMCs provided the cDNA or gDNA that served as material.

Repertoires were generated with immunoSEQ multiplex PCR, while TCRdb's copy carries only in-frame clones and drops some. The sample lists 130,000 or so clones; roughly 90% were seen once. The sample taken for sequencing was peripheral blood. The TCR comes from a man aged 45-65 years with acute or convalescent COVID-19.

The CDR3 here is CASSTGLNTEAFF. The CDR3 DNA follows: TGTGCCAGCTCGACAGGGTTGAACACTGAAGCTTTCTTT. The chain is built from TRBV2 and TRBJ1-1, with 7 bases aligning to TRBD1. CDR3 length: 13 amino acids. Per germline, CDR1 SNHLY and CDR2 FYNNEI. After removal of 8 bases from V and 0 bases from J, the junction contained 3 bases not matched to a gene.